This T cell receptor (beta chain) was sequenced in a study of blood T cell repertoires in COVID-19. The wider study: Material from acute and convalescent COVID-19 was sourced from the United States, Italy and Spain. T cells, B-cell-depleted T cells, or PBMCs supplied cDNA or gDNA.

Sequencing was performed with immunoSEQ multiplex PCR; in TCRdb, only in-frame clones are kept and a portion is missing. The data contain about 170,000 clones, less than 85% of them seen just once; the ten biggest clones take up about 3.3%. The CDR3 contains 16 residues. Germline loops: CDR1 LNHDA, CDR2 SQIVND (reference sequence). With V trimmed by 3 bases and J by 2 bases, 4 bases remained unmatched. J is TRBJ1-4 and V is TRBV19; TRBD1 matches at 9 bases. The sequenced sample consisted of peripheral blood. The TCR comes from a human donor with acute or convalescent COVID-19. The donor label of this sample is uncertain. The CDR3 here is CASSILQGATNEKLFF. The CDR3, as DNA: TGTGCCAGTAGTATTTTACAGGGGGCGACTAATGAAAAACTGTTTTTT.